This T cell receptor (beta chain) was captured in a study of T cells after yellow fever vaccination. At the level of the study: Low-cell-number fractions underwent preparation using SMART-Seq v4 Ultra Low Input.

The germline V gene encodes CDR1 LGHNA and CDR2 YSLEER. This CDR3 is built from 13 residues. V was cut by 0 bases and J by 7 bases, with 4 bases left in between. A process of 5'RACE template switching, which added a universal primer site and UMIs, was used to make TCR cDNA. One entry per CDR3 protein results from TCRdb running MiXCR on the 5' RACE reads. The profile shows 150,000 to 200,000 distinct CDR3 sequences, around 7.3% of them singletons. This clonotype appeared many times. Its target is not known. Study outcomes and limitations: In post-booster samples, most primary-vaccination clones reappeared (under 98% CD4, 88% CD8).

The source was CD4+ T cells sorted from PBMCs, collected 5 to 6 days after the first yellow fever vaccination. The sequence was obtained from a man aged 18 to 29 who received the YFV17D yellow fever vaccine. This chain connects TRBV4-3 to TRBJ1-6, with D unclear. The CDR3 DNA reads TGCGCCAGCAGCCAAGAGGACAATTCACCCCTCCACTTT. It yields the protein CASSQEDNSPLHF.